The entry below gives a single T cell receptor (beta chain) sequence along with its context. What it binds is unknown. This sample stems from a study of T cell responses to AZD1222 COVID-19 vaccine. Overall study results and limits: Reports indicate that nearly half of spike-specific TCRs are directed at unmutated variant regions. Most donors were white British and more were female, and clonal diversity was possibly underestimated.

Here immunoSEQ multiplex PCR was the method, and the copy in TCRdb shows in-frame clones only, minus some. Counted here are 120,000 to 150,000 clones, roughly 90% occurring once; the ten biggest clones make up 4.5% to 6.5%. V lost 2 bases to trimming and J lost 7 bases, with 20 bases between them. The CDR3 extends over 16 amino acids. CDR1 MGHDK and CDR2 SYGVNS come from the germline V gene. The sequenced sample was peripheral blood, obtained on day 0 of AZD1222 vaccination. The source is an adult in good health. The rearrangement links TRBV25-1 to TRBJ1-1, with D possibly matching TRBD1 (5 bases). CDR3 sequence reads: CASSELSGSGGREAFF. The CDR3 nucleotides read TGTGCCAGCAGTGAACTATCCGGATCTGGGGGACGTGAAGCTTTCTTT. The full variable domain, completed using reference TRBV25-1 and TRBJ1-1, is EADIYQTPRYLVIGTGKKITLECSQTMGHDKMYWYQQDPGMELHLIHYSYGVNSTEKGDLSSESTVSRIRTEHFPLTLESARPSHTSQYLCASSELSGSGGREAFFGQGTRLTVV.